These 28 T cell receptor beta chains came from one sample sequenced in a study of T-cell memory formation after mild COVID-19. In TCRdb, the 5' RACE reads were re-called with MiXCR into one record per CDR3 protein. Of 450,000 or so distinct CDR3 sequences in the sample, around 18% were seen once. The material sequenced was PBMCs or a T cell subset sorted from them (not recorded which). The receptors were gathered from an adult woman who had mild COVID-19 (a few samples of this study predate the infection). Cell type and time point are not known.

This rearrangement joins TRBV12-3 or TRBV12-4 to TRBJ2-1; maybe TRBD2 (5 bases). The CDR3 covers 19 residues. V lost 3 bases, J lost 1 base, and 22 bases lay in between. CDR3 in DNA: TGTGCCAGCAGTTTCCGACGGCCTTCACTAGTACGTTCCTACAATGAGCAGTTCTTC. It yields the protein CASSFRRPSLVRSYNEQFF.

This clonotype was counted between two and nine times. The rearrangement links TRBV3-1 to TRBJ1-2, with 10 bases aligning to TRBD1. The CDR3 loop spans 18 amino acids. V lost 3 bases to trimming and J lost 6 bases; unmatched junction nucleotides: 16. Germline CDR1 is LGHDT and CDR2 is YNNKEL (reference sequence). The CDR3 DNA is TGTGCCAGCAGCCAGTCAGACCTGGCCGGGACAGGGGAGGATGGCTACACCTTC. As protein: CASSQSDLAGTGEDGYTF.

The DNA for the CDR3 is TGCGCCAGCAGCTCGATTCGGGGGGACTATGGCTACACCTTC. Its translation: CASSSIRGDYGYTF. The chain recombines TRBV5-1 with TRBJ1-2; the D gene is possibly TRBD1 (5 bases). The germline CDR1 and CDR2 sequences are SGHRS and YFSETQ. The CDR3 covers 14 residues. V was shortened by 3 bases and J by 3 bases, with 12 bases between the two germline ends.

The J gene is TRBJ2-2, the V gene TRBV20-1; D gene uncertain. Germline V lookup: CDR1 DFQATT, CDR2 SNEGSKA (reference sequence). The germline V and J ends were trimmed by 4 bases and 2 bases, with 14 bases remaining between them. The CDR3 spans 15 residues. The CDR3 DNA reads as TGCAGTGCTACGGATAGGGTGTTAAACACCGGGGAGCTGTTTTTT. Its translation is CSATDRVLNTGELFF.

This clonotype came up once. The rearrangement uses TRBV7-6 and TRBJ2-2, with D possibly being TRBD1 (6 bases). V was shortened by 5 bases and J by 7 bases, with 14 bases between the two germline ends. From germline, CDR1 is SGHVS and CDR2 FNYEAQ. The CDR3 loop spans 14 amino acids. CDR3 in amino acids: CASSRVQGYGELFF. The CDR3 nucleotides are TGTGCCAGCAGCCGAGTCCAGGGGTACGGGGAGCTGTTTTTT.

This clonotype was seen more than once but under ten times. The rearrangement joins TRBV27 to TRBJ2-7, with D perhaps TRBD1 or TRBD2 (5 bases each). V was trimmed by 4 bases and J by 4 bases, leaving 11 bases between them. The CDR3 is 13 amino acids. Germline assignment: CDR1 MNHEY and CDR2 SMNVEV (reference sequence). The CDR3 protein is CASSSGTTYEQYF. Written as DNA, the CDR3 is TGTGCCAGCAGTTCCGGGACGACATACGAGCAGTACTTC.

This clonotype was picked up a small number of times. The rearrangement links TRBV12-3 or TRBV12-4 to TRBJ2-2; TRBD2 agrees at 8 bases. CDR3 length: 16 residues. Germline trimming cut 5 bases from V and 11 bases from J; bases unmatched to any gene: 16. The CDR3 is CASSRQVGGVYGELFF. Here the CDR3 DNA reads TGTGCCAGCAGTCGACAAGTCGGGGGGGTTTATGGCGAGCTGTTTTTT.

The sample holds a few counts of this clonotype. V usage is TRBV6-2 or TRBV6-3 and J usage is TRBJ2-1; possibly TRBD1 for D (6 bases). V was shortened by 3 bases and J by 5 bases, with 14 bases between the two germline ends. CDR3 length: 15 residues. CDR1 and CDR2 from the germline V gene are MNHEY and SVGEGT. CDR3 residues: CASSYLGARDNEQFF. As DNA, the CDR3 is TGTGCCAGCAGTTATCTGGGGGCGAGGGACAATGAGCAGTTCTTC.

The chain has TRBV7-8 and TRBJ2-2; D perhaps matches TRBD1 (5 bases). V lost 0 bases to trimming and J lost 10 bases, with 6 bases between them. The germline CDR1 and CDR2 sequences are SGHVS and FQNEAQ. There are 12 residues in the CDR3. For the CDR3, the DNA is TGTGCCAGCAGCTTAGCAGGGGTGGAGCTGTTTTTT. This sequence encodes CASSLAGVELFF.

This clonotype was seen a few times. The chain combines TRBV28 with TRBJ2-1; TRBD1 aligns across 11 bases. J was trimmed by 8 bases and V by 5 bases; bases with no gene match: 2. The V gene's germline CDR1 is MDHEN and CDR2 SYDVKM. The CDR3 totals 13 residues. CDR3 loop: CASSGTGGDEQFF. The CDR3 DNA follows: TGTGCCAGCAGTGGGACAGGGGGGGATGAGCAGTTCTTC.

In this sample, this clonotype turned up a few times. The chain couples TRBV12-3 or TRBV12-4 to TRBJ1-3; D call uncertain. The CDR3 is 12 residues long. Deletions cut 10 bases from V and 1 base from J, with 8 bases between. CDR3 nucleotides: TGTGCCATAAGACCGTCTGGAAACACCATATATTTT. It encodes CAIRPSGNTIYF.

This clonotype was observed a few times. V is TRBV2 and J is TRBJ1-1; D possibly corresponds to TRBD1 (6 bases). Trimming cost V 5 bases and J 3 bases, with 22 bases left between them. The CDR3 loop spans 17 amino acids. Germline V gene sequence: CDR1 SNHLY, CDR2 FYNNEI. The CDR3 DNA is TGTGCCAGCAGTCTGGACAGACGGTACGGGGGGTACACTGAAGCTTTCTTT. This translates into CASSLDRRYGGYTEAFF.

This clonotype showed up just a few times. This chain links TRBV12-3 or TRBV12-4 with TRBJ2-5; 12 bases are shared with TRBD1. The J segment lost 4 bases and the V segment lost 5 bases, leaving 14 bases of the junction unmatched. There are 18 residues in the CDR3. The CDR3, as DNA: TGTGCCAGCAGTCCTCACCTCGCCGGGACAGGGGGCACAGAGACCCAGTACTTC. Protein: CASSPHLAGTGGTETQYF.

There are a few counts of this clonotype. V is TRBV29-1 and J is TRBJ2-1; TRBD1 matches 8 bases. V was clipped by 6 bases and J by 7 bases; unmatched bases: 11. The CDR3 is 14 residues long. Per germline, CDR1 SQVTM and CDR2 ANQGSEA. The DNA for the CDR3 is TGCAGCGTCTCGGGACAGGAGGGCTCGAATGAGCAGTTCTTC. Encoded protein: CSVSGQEGSNEQFF.

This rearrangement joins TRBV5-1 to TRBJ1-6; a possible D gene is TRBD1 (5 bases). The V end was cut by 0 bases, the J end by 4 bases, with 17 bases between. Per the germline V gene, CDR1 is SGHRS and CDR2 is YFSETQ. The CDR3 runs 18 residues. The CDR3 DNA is TGCGCCAGCAGCTTGGAGGCAGGACAAGGGAGGTATAATTCACCCCTCCACTTT. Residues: CASSLEAGQGRYNSPLHF.

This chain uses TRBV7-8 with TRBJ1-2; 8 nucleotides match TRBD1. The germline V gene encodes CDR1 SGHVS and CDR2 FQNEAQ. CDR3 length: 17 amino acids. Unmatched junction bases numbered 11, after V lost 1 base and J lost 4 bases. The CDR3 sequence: CASSLGIRTGSRYGYTF. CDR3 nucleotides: TGTGCCAGCAGCTTAGGAATTAGGACAGGGAGTCGCTATGGCTACACCTTC.

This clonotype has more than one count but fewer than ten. CDR3 sequence (DNA): TGTGCCAGCAGCGTAGCTCTGTTAGCGGGAGGCTCCGCGAATGAGCAGTTCTTC. Translated: CASSVALLAGGSANEQFF. V and J are TRBV9 and TRBJ2-1, with TRBD2 matching over 10 bases. V lost 0 bases, J lost 7 bases, and 13 bases stayed unmatched. The V gene's germline CDR1 is SGDLS and CDR2 YYNGEE. The CDR3 is 18 amino acids.

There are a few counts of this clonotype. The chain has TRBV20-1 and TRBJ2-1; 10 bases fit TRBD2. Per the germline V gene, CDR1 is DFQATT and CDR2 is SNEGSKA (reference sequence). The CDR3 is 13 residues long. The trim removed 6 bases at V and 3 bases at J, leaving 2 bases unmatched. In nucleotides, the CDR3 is TGCAGTGCCCTAGCGGGGGTCTACAATGAGCAGTTCTTC. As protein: CSALAGVYNEQFF.

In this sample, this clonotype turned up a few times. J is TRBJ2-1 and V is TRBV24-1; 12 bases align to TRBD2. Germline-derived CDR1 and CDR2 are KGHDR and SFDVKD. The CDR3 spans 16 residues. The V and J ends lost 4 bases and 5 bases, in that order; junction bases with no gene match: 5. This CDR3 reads CATSDTLAGGNNEQFF. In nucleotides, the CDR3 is TGTGCCACCAGTGACACACTAGCGGGGGGTAACAATGAGCAGTTCTTC.

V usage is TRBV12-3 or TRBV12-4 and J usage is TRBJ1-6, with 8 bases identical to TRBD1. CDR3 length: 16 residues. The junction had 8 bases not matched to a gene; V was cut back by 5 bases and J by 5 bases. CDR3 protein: CASSVDRVGNNSPLHF. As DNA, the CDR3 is TGTGCCAGCAGTGTGGACAGGGTGGGGAATAATTCACCCCTCCACTTT.

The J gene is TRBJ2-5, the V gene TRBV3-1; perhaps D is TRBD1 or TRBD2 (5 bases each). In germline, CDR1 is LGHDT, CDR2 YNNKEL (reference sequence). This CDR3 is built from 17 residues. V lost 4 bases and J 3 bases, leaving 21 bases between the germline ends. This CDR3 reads CASSLRIAGTDKETQYF. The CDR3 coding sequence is TGTGCCAGCAGCCTACGTATTGCCGGGACGGATAAAGAGACCCAGTACTTC.

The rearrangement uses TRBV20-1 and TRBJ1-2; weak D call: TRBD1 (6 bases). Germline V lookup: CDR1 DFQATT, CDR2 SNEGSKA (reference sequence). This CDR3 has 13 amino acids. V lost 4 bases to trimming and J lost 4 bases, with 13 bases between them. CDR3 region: CSAKGQQGYGYTF. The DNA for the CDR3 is TGCAGTGCTAAAGGACAACAGGGCTATGGCTACACCTTC.

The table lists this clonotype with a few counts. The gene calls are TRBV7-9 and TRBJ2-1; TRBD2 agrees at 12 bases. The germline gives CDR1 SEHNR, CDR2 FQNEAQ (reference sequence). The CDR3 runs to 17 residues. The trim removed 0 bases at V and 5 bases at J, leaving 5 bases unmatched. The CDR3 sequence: CASSLALRLAGDNEQFF. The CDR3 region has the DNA TGTGCCAGCAGCTTAGCCCTTCGACTAGCGGGAGACAATGAGCAGTTCTTC.

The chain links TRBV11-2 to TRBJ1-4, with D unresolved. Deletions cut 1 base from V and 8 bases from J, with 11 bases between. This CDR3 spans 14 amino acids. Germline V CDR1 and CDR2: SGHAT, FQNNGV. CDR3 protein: CASSLGVGREKLFF. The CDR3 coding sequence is TGTGCCAGCAGCTTAGGGGTAGGGCGAGAAAAACTGTTTTTT.

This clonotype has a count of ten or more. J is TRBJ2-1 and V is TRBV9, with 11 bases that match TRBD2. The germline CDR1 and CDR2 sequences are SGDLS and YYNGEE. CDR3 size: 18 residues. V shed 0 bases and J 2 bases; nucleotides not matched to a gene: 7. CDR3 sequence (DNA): TGTGCCAGCAGCGTAGGAGATCTAGCGGGGGGCCCCTACAATGAGCAGTTCTTC. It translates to CASSVGDLAGGPYNEQFF.

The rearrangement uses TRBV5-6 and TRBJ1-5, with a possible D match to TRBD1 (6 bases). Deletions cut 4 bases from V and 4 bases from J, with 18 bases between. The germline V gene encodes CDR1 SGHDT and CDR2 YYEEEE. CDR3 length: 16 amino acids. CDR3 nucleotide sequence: TGTGCCAGCAGCCGCTCAGGGGACGCAAGTAATCAGCCCCAGCATTTT. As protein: CASSRSGDASNQPQHF. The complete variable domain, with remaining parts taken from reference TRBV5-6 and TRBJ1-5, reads DAGVTQSPTHLIKTRGQQVTLRCSPKSGHDTVSWYQQALGQGPQFIFQYYEEEERQRGNFPDRFSGHQFPNYSSELNVNALLLGDSALYLCASSRSGDASNQPQHFGDGTRLSIL.

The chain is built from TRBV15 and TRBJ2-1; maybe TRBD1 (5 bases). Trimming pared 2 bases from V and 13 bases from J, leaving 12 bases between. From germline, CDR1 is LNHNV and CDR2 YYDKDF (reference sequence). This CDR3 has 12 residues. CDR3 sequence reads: CATSRQGSSQFF. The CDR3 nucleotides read TGTGCCACCAGCAGACAGGGTTCGTCACAGTTCTTC. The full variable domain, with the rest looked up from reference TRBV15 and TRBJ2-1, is DAMVIQNPRYQVTQFGKPVTLSCSQTLNHNVMYWYQQKSSQAPKLLFHYYDKDFNNEADTPDNFQSRRPNTSFCFLDIRSPGLGDTAMYLCATSRQGSSQFFGPGTRLTVL.

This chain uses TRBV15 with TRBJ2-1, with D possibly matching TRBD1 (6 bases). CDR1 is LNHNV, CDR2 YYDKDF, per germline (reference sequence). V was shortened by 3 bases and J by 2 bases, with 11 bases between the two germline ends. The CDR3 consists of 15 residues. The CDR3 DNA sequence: TGTGCCACCAGCAGGCTACAGGGCGCCTACAATGAGCAGTTCTTC. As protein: CATSRLQGAYNEQFF.